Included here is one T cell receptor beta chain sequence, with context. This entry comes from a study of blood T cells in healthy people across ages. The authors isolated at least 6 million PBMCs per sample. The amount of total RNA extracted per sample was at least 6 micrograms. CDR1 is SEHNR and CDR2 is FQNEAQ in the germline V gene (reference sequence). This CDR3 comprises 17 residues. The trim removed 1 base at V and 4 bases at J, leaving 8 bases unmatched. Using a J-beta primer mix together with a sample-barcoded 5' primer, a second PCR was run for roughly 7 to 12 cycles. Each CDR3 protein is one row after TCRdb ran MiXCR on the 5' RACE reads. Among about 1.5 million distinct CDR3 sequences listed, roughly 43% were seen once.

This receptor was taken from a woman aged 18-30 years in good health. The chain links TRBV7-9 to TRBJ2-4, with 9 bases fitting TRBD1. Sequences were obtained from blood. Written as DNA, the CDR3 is TGTGCCAGCAGCTTAGGACAGGGGGATCTAGCTAAAAACATTCAGTACTTC. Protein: CASSLGQGDLAKNIQYF. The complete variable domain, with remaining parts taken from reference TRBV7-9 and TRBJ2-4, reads DTGVSQNPRHKITKRGQNVTFRCDPISEHNRLYWYRQTLGQGPEFLTYFQNEAQLEKSRLLSDRFSAERPKGSFSTLEIQRTEQGDSAMYLCASSLGQGDLAKNIQYFGAGTRLSVL.